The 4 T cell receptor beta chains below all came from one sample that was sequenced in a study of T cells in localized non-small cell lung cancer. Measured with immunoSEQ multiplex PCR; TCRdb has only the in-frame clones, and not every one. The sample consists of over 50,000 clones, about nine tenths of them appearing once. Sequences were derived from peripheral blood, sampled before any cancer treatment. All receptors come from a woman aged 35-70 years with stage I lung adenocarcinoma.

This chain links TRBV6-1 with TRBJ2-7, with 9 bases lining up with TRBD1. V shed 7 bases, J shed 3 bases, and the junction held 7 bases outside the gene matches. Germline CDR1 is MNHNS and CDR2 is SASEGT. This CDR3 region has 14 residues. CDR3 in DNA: TGTGCCAGCACCCGGACAGGGGAACTCTACGAGCAGTACTTC. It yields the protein CASTRTGELYEQYF.

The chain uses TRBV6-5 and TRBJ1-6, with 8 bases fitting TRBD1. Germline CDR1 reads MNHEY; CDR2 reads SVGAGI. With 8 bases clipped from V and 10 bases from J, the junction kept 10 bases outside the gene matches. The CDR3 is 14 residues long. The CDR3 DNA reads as TGTGCCAGCCAACGACAGGGGCAGGGATCACCCCTCCACTTT. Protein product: CASQRQGQGSPLHF.

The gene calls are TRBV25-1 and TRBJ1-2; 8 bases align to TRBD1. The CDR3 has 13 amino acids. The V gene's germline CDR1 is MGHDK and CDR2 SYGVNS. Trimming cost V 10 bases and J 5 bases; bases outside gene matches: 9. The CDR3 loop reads CATLDRELYGYTF. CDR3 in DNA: TGTGCCACCCTGGACAGGGAATTGTATGGCTACACCTTC.

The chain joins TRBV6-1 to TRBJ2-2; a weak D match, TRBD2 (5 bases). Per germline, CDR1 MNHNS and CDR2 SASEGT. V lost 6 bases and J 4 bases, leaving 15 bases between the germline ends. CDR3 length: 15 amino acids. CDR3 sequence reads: CASSESGYSTGELFF. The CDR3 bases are TGTGCCAGCAGCGAATCGGGGTATAGCACCGGGGAGCTGTTTTTT.